This passage covers 19 T cell receptor beta chains from one sample sequenced in a study of cytomegalovirus exposure and HLA in healthy donors. In the PCR, 60 Vbeta and 13 Jbeta primers were used. Repertoires were generated with immunoSEQ multiplex PCR, while TCRdb's copy carries only in-frame clones and drops some. The sample table sets out around 50,000 clones. Specimen: PBMCs. The source is a woman between 40 and 55 years old in good health and CMV-seronegative.

The rearrangement uses TRBV18 and TRBJ1-1; tentatively, D is TRBD1 (5 bases). Germline values: CDR1 KGHSH, CDR2 LQKENI. With 1 base removed from V and 1 base from J, the gap between germline ends came to 13 bases. The CDR3 runs to 16 residues. The CDR3 here is CASSPQGSVRNTEAFF. CDR3 nucleotide sequence: TGTGCCAGCTCACCACAGGGGTCAGTTAGGAACACTGAAGCTTTCTTT.

The chain carries TRBV9 and TRBJ2-7; TRBD1 matches 10 bases. This CDR3 is 16 amino acids long. Germline V CDR1 and CDR2: SGDLS, YYNGEE. Trimming removed 4 bases from V and 6 bases from J; junction bases left unmatched: 13. The CDR3 DNA reads TGTGCCAGCAGCAGAGCGGCCGGGACAGGGGCGGGCGAGCAGTACTTC. This gives the protein CASSRAAGTGAGEQYF.

CDR3 coding DNA: TGTGCCAGAAGCTCCTCAGGGTTGAACAGCAATCAGCCCCAGCATTTT. Translated: CARSSSGLNSNQPQHF. This chain joins TRBV5-3 and TRBJ1-5, with a weak D call TRBD1 (5 bases). TRBV5-3 is an open reading frame, and its role is uncertain. This CDR3 has 16 residues. V gave up 3 bases and J gave up 1 base, with 14 bases separating them.

The V gene is TRBV18, the J gene TRBJ2-1; no reliable D call. The CDR3 is 13 amino acids. Trimming left V 0 bases short and J 12 bases short, with 12 bases between. Germline assignment: CDR1 KGHSH and CDR2 LQKENI. Written as DNA, the CDR3 is TGTGCCAGCTCACCACCGGTTCGCGGTGGGCAGTTCTTC. Amino acid sequence: CASSPPVRGGQFF.

Here the CDR3 reads CASSLSRDTSYEQYF. CDR3 sequence (DNA): TGCGCCAGCAGCTTGAGTCGGGACACCTCCTACGAGCAGTACTTC. This chain links TRBV5-1 with TRBJ2-7; possible D gene TRBD1, 6 bases. CDR3 length: 15 residues. V shed 1 base and J shed 0 bases, with 11 bases lying between them. From germline, CDR1 is SGHRS and CDR2 YFSETQ.

This rearrangement joins TRBV7-2 to TRBJ2-5, with D possibly being TRBD2 (5 bases). V lost 3 bases to trimming and J lost 1 base, with 12 bases between them. CDR1 is SGHTA and CDR2 is FQGNSA in the germline V gene. CDR3 length equals 15 residues. CDR3 nucleotides: TGTGCCAGCAGCTTCGCGGGTCCACCCCAAGAGACCCAGTACTTC. It yields the protein CASSFAGPPQETQYF.

This chain uses TRBV7-6 with TRBJ1-1; TRBD1 matches 7 bases. V lost 5 bases, J lost 3 bases, and 3 bases stayed unmatched. The length of the CDR3 is 13 residues. Germline CDR1 is SGHVS and CDR2 is FNYEAQ. CDR3 bases: TGTGCCAGCAGCCGAGACAGGGACACTGAAGCTTTCTTT. Translation gives CASSRDRDTEAFF.

The chain couples TRBV19 to TRBJ1-2; D possibly corresponds to TRBD1 (5 bases). This CDR3 is built from 14 residues. Trimming cost V 10 bases and J 0 bases, with 15 bases left between them. Germline CDR1 LNHDA, CDR2 SQIVND (reference sequence). The CDR3 sequence: CATRTGGSNYGYTF. The CDR3 region has the DNA TGTGCCACTCGGACCGGGGGGTCTAACTATGGCTACACCTTC.

This sequence joins TRBV7-3 and TRBJ2-1; TRBD1 aligns across 9 bases. Germline CDR1 SGHTA, CDR2 FQGTGA. CDR3 length: 14 amino acids. The trim removed 5 bases at V and 6 bases at J, leaving 5 bases unmatched. CDR3 in DNA: TGTGCCAGCAGCCCAGGGACAGGGATCAATGAGCAGTTCTTC. It specifies CASSPGTGINEQFF.

The J gene is TRBJ2-1, the V gene TRBV9; 11 nucleotides line up with TRBD1. Germline-derived CDR1 and CDR2 are SGDLS and YYNGEE. The CDR3 contains 16 residues. V was pared by 6 bases and J by 6 bases, with 11 bases of the junction left unmatched. CDR3 region: CASTDRGRSSPNEQFF. In nucleotides, the CDR3 is TGTGCCAGCACGGACAGGGGGCGTAGCAGCCCCAATGAGCAGTTCTTC.

V is TRBV7-9 and J is TRBJ1-2; 10 nucleotides line up with TRBD1. The germline CDR1 and CDR2 sequences are SEHNR and FQNEAQ (reference sequence). The V segment lost 1 base and the J segment 4 bases; nucleotides outside the gene matches: 9. CDR3 length equals 17 residues. The CDR3 nucleotides are TGTGCCAGCAGCTTAGTACCCGGGACAGGGGTAAGCTATGGCTACACCTTC. Amino acid sequence: CASSLVPGTGVSYGYTF. The full variable domain, completed using reference TRBV7-9 and TRBJ1-2, is DTGVSQNPRHKITKRGQNVTFRCDPISEHNRLYWYRQTLGQGPEFLTYFQNEAQLEKSRLLSDRFSAERPKGSFSTLEIQRTEQGDSAMYLCASSLVPGTGVSYGYTFGSGTRLTVV.

The genes are TRBV6-1 and TRBJ2-7, with D perhaps matching TRBD2 (6 bases). V gave up 7 bases and J gave up 2 bases, with 18 bases separating them. Germline lookup yields CDR1 MNHNS and CDR2 SASEGT. This CDR3 is 15 amino acids long. This CDR3 reads CASTQGGLLPYEQYF. The DNA of the CDR3 is TGTGCCAGCACCCAAGGAGGGCTTCTTCCCTACGAGCAGTACTTC.

The gene calls are TRBV6-5 and TRBJ2-1; 7 nucleotides agree with TRBD1. The V gene end was trimmed by 4 bases and the J gene end by 7 bases; junction bases not matched to a gene: 10. The CDR3 is 15 residues long. Germline V gene lookup returns CDR1 MNHEY and CDR2 SVGAGI. CDR3 nucleotides: TGTGCCAGCAGTTCCTCAGGGGGATTAGAGAATGAGCAGTTCTTC. Translation: CASSSSGGLENEQFF.

The chain joins TRBV4-1 to TRBJ2-3; TRBD1 aligns across 8 bases. This CDR3 is built from 14 residues. CDR1 and CDR2 (germline): MGHRA, YSYEKL. V lost 5 bases to trimming and J lost 2 bases; unmatched junction nucleotides: 3. This chain's CDR3 is CASSLTGVTDTQYF. In DNA, the CDR3 is TGCGCCAGCAGCTTGACAGGGGTCACAGATACGCAGTATTTT.

The rearrangement links TRBV14 to TRBJ1-2, with D possibly matching TRBD1 (6 bases). Between the trimmed V and J ends, which lost 2 bases and 8 bases, there was a span of 9 bases. Germline CDR1 is SGHDN and CDR2 is FVKESK. The CDR3 is 12 residues long. CDR3: CASSQYREGYTF. Written as DNA, the CDR3 is TGTGCCAGCAGCCAATACAGGGAAGGCTACACCTTC.

This rearrangement joins TRBV5-1 to TRBJ1-1, with 10 bases aligning to TRBD1. V shed 3 bases and J 1 base; nucleotides not matched to a gene: 3. The CDR3 runs to 15 residues. The germline CDR1 and CDR2 sequences are SGHRS and YFSETQ. In DNA, the CDR3 is TGCGCCAGCAGCTGGGGGGACAGGGGGAACACTGAAGCTTTCTTT. It yields the protein CASSWGDRGNTEAFF.

CDR3 sequence reads: CASSELAGGTGELFF. CDR3 coding DNA: TGTGCCAGCAGTGAACTTGCGGGAGGGACCGGGGAGCTGTTTTTT. The V gene is TRBV2, the J gene TRBJ2-2, with 9 bases that match TRBD2. This CDR3 has 15 amino acids. With 2 bases clipped from V and 5 bases from J, the junction kept 3 bases outside the gene matches. Germline-derived CDR1 and CDR2 are SNHLY and FYNNEI.

This chain connects TRBV5-6 to TRBJ2-3; 9 bases map to TRBD2. J gave up 3 bases and V 7 bases, and 6 bases lay outside the gene matches. Germline CDR1 and CDR2: SGHDT and YYEEEE. The CDR3 runs 14 residues. The CDR3, as DNA: TGTGCCAGCTTTCTGGCGGGAGGGACAGATACGCAGTATTTT. It encodes CASFLAGGTDTQYF.

The gene calls are TRBV4-1 and TRBJ1-3; 8 bases agree with TRBD1. CDR1 and CDR2 (germline): MGHRA, YSYEKL. This CDR3 has 18 residues. V was pared by 0 bases and J by 3 bases, with 10 bases of the junction left unmatched. CDR3 sequence (DNA): TGCGCCAGCAGCCAAGATCGCGGGACAGGATCCGGTGGAAACACCATATATTTT. It is translated as CASSQDRGTGSGGNTIYF.